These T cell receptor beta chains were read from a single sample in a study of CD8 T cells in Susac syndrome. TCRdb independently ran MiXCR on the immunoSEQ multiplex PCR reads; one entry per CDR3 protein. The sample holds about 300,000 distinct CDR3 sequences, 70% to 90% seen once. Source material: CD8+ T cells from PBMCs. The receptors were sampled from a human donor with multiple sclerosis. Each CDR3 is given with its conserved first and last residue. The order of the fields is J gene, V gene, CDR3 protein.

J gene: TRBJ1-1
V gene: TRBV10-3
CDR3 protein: CAISETGRQYSNTEAFF

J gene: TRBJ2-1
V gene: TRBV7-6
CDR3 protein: CASSLPEGSYNEQFF

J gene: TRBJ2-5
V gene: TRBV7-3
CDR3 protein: CASSLSGQGEGLQETQYF

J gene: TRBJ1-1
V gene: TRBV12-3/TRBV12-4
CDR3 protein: CASSSSPSLEAEAFF

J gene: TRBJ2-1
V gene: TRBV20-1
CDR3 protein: CSASPRDRVSNEQFF

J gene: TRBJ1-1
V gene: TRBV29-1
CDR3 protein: CSVDWSEGWTEAFF

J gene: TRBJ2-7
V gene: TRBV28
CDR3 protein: CASSAHGLSEEQYF

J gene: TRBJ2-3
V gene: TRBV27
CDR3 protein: CASSLRVKSTDTQYF

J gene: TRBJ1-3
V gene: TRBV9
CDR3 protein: CASSINSGNTIYF

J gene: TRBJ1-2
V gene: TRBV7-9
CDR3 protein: CASSSQDRTVGYTF

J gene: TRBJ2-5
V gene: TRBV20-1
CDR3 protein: CSARGVDDSGQETQYF

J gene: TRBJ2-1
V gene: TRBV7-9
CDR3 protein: CASSLAVGSGDAFWNEQFF

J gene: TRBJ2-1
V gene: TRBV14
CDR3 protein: CASSQRGDSGHREFSF

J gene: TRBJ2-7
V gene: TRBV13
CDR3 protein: CASSLETGLEQYF

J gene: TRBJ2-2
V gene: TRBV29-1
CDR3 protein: CSVGGSGYGELFF

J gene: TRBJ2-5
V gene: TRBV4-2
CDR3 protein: CASSQETRGGKETQYF

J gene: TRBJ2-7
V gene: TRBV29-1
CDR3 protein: CSVEWDHEQYF

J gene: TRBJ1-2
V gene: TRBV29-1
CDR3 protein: CSVVGQGEDYGYTF

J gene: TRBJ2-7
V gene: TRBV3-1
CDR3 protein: CASSQPGSGAYEQYF

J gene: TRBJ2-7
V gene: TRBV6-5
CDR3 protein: CASSYSPSYEQYF

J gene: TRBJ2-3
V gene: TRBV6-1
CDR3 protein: CASSHLLAGETDTQYF

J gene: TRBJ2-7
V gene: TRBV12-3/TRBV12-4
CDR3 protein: CASSEPGIHYEQYF

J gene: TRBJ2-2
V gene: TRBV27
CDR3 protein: CATSLGITGELFF

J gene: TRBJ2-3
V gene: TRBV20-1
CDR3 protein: CSAHLLGDTQYF

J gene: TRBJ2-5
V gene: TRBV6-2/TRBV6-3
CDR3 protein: CASSYEVASGRAKTQYF

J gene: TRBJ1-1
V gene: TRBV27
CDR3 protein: CASSPPGRYEAFF

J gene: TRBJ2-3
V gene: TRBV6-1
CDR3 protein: CASSDGTDTQYF

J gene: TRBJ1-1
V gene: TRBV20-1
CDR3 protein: CSAVSNTEAFF

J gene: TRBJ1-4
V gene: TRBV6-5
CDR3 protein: CASSSIAEKLFF

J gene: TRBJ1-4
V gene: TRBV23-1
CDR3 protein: CASNQSGTGDEKLFF

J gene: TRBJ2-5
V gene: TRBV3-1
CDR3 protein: CASSQDFASGQETQYF

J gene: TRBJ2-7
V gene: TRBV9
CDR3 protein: CASSVEPSGRYEQYF

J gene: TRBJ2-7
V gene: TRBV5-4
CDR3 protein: CASSPTRGATYEQYF